The clone carrying this T cell receptor beta chain was recorded many times. TCR beta VDJ and CDR3 were profiled, and genomic DNA was the template. TCRdb fed the reads into MiXCR, producing one record per CDR3 protein. Among roughly 200,000 distinct CDR3 sequences listed, approximately 60% were seen once. These data originate in a study of CD8+CD57+ T cells in acquired aplastic anemia. Study context: DNA per sorted CD4+ or CD8+ sample ranged 0.2 to 27.4 ug, averaging around 3.2 ug.

The source of this sequence is a human donor in good health. Source material: sorted CD4+, CD8+, or CD8+CD57+ T cells (not recorded which) from PBMCs.

CDR3 amino acids: CASSQAGVDGYTF. CDR3 bases: TGCGCCAGCAGCCAAGCGGGGGTGGATGGCTACACCTTC. The chain employs TRBV4-3 and TRBJ1-2; a possible D gene is TRBD1 (5 bases). V was cut by 1 base and J by 6 bases, with 9 bases left in between. This CDR3 contains 13 residues. CDR1 LGHNA and CDR2 YSLEER come from the germline V gene.